This T cell receptor (beta chain) comes out of a study of T cell responses to AZD1222 COVID-19 vaccine (TCRdb year 2021). Broadly, across the study: TCR sequencing was performed for some 250 trial participants, of whom about 200 were given two doses of AZD1222 and around 25 were given two doses of MenACWY control vaccine. Trial participants were enrolled by age into subgroups of 18-55, 56-69 and 70-plus years, and 148, 28 and 57 TCR-sequenced participants, respectively, were included in these subgroups. Overall study results and their limits: Most participants were white British and females outnumbered males, and the authors suggested that clonal diversity may have been underestimated. Reportedly, almost half of the unique spike-specific TCRs recognized epitopes lying outside the regions that are mutated in the B.1.351 and B.1.1.7 variants. Conclusions about previously exposed vaccinees are limited, since just five or six AZD1222 recipients were seropositive for SARS-CoV-2 at baseline. The 56-69-year group was small, and its depth increase did not reach significance, likely because of low power. Because no samples from the day 14 peak response were available, repertoires could be characterized only after the peak T cell response. The vaccine-associated CD4 TCRs covered the entire spike protein, and the dominant responses fell in regions 160-218 and 743-854. After two AZD1222 doses, spike-specific TCR breadth and depth were significantly higher than at day 0 and than in MenACWY recipients.

Worth noting for this clone: No cognate antigen has been identified for it. Base qualities are missing; no much larger clone stands one base away.

V loses 5 bases at its end and J loses 2 bases; junction bases beyond the gene matches: 10. The cysteine opens and the phenylalanine closes a CDR3 of 16 amino acids. Only the CDR3 portion is preserved as DNA: 48 bases, with reading frame beginning at the first base. For CDR1 and CDR2, the germline V gene (reference sequence) lists SEHNR and FQNEAQ. What the time point label conveys for this sample: about 28 days (+/-7) after the second vaccine dose. AZD1222 recipients with second doses at about 4 weeks or about 12 weeks were pooled, because spike-specific TCR depth and breadth did not differ between schedules. Samples from vaccinated people were obtained from the UK trials COV001 and COV002, which included a single-blind randomized controlled phase 2/3 trial of AZD1222 (ChAdOx1 nCoV-19) in healthy adults. Trial participant PBMC samples were collected at day 0 and day 28 after the second dose for TCRbeta chain sequencing.

The CDR3 regions of human TCRbeta chains were subjected to immunosequencing. The original pipeline was this. TCRs in the repertoires were compared against a reference library of SARS-CoV-2-specific TCRs that had been generated with the MIRA antigen-specificity platform. Breadth meant the fraction of unique TCRs that were SARS-CoV-2-associated, whereas depth meant the fraction of total T cells that were SARS-CoV-2-associated. Using the MIRA data, every spike-specific TCR was mapped to the spike region that the TCR reacted to and assigned to either a CD4 or a CD8 class. Log10-transformed breadth and depth values were compared by one-way ANOVA with Sidak's multiple comparisons tests. This is the immuneACCESS table as TCRdb keeps it, with only in-frame sequences that have V and J called. A part of the clones is gone; compared with another copy, unresolved V genes explain less than half, and the rest is unexplained. Clonal size and the V and J genes are those of that table, whereas D and trimming came from the DNA. The sample profile shows approximately 150,000 clones; 80% to 95% of them were found once. The ten largest clones take up roughly 1.2% of the sample.

The sample here was peripheral blood, taken 28 days after the second AZD1222 dose. The receptor chain draws on TRBV7-9 and TRBJ2-7; 9 of the junction bases match TRBD2. This receptor was taken from an adult who received the AZD1222 COVID-19 vaccine. DNA sequence: TGTGCCAGCAGCAGAGGACTAGCGAGTCCGACCTACGAGCAGTACTTC. Its translation reads: CASSRGLASPTYEQYF.